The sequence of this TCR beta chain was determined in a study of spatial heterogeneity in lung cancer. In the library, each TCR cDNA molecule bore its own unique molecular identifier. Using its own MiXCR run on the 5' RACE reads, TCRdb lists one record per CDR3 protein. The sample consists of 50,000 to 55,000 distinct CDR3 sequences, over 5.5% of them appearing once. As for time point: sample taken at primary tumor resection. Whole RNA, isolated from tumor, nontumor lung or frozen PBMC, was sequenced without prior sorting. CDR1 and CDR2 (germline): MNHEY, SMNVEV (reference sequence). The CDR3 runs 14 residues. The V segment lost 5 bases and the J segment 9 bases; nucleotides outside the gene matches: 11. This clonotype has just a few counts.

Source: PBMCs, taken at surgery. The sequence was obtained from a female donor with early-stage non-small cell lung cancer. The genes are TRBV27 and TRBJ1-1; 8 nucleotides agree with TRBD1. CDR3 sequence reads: CASSPWTGRAKAFF. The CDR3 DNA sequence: TGTGCCAGCAGTCCTTGGACAGGGCGCGCCAAAGCTTTCTTT.